What follows describes a single T cell receptor (beta chain). The clone's antigen remains unknown. Base qualities were left out, and no much larger clone turns up one base away. This sample is drawn from a study of control samples from healthy donors and cancer patients (TCRdb year 2020). Library preparation used the immunoSEQ multiplex PCR assay. TCRdb provides this immuneACCESS table in a form limited to in-frame rearrangements. Some clones are lacking; in checked studies, under half of them reflect an unresolved V gene, and why the rest are absent is not known. The sample records 80,000 or so clones, around 94% of which are singletons. The ten largest clones add up to roughly 6.2% of the sample. The V end gives up 4 bases and the J end 4 bases, leaving 6 bases in the junction not matched to a gene. Counted from cysteine to phenylalanine, this CDR3 has 14 amino acids. Kept here is only the CDR3 DNA, which spans 42 bases and is read in frame from base 1. Taken from the germline V gene, the CDR1 and CDR2 loops are MNHEY and SVGAGI.

Sequencing input: blood. The TCR originated in a middle-aged woman in good health. The receptor chain draws on TRBV6-5 and TRBJ1-1, with 7 bases in between that match TRBD1. The sequence in DNA is TGTGCCAGCAGTTCTCGGACAGGCGGCACTGAAGCTTTCTTT. This sequence encodes CASSSRTGGTEAFF.